The 15 T cell receptor beta chains reported below all come from one sample, sequenced in a study of OX40 agonist ivuxolimab in advanced cancers. Method: immunoSEQ multiplex PCR; TCRdb's copy keeps in-frame clones and lacks some. The sample lists approximately 74,000 clones, around 91% occurring once. Sequences were derived from CD4+ or CD8+ T cells sorted from blood, sampled in a trial of the OX40 agonist ivuxolimab. The receptors stem from an adult with an advanced solid tumor such as melanoma, head and neck, liver or kidney cancer.

The J gene is TRBJ2-7, the V gene TRBV5-1, with D perhaps matching TRBD1 or TRBD2 (5 bases each). This CDR3 is built from 13 residues. Per germline, CDR1 SGHRS and CDR2 YFSETQ. The ends were cut back, 2 bases at V and 7 bases at J, with 13 bases in the middle. The CDR3 protein is CASSFHGAGEQYF. CDR3 nucleotides: TGCGCCAGCAGCTTTCACGGGGCCGGGGAGCAGTACTTC.

The chain employs TRBV5-1 and TRBJ2-5, with D hard to call. Trimming pared 2 bases from V and 5 bases from J, leaving 10 bases between. The CDR3 extends over 13 amino acids. Germline assignment: CDR1 SGHRS and CDR2 YFSETQ. CDR3 bases: TGCGCCAGCAGCTTTGTAGGAGAGGAGACCCAGTACTTC. It is translated as CASSFVGEETQYF.

This clone was seen only once. The chain combines TRBV28 with TRBJ2-1; TRBD2 matches 12 bases. J gave up 0 bases and V 7 bases, and 10 bases lay outside the gene matches. The germline gives CDR1 MDHEN, CDR2 SYDVKM. This CDR3 is built from 18 residues. CDR3 DNA: TGTGCCAGCACCCCCGGGCTAGCGGGGGGGAGCTCCTACAATGAGCAGTTCTTC. It specifies CASTPGLAGGSSYNEQFF.

The rearrangement joins TRBV23-1 to TRBJ2-5; 9 nucleotides match TRBD1. TRBV23-1 is given ORF status, its function remaining uncertain. The CDR3 consists of 19 residues. Trimming cost V 5 bases and J 5 bases; bases outside gene matches: 21. The CDR3 DNA reads TGCGCCAGCAGTTGGCGAGACTTCGGACAGGGGCATATTGCGGAGACCCAGTACTTC. Translating gives CASSWRDFGQGHIAETQYF.

V gene TRBV2 combines with J gene TRBJ1-3; D might be TRBD1 (5 bases). The germline V and J ends were trimmed by 6 bases and 2 bases, with 8 bases remaining between them. From germline, CDR1 is SNHLY and CDR2 FYNNEI. The CDR3 totals 13 residues. The DNA for the CDR3 is TGTGCCAGCAGGCAGGGTACTGGAAACACCATATATTTT. Translation: CASRQGTGNTIYF.

This clone was seen just once. The V call is TRBV7-2, the J call TRBJ2-1; 9 bases align to TRBD2. This CDR3 has 16 amino acids. Per the germline V gene, CDR1 is SGHTA and CDR2 is FQGNSA. After removal of 2 bases from V and 2 bases from J, the junction contained 4 bases not matched to a gene. The CDR3 reads CASSLKQRGAYNEQFF. The CDR3 nucleotides are TGTGCCAGCAGCTTAAAGCAGCGGGGGGCCTACAATGAGCAGTTCTTC.

J is TRBJ1-4 and V is TRBV2, with TRBD1 identical over 8 bases. Trimming cost V 4 bases and J 5 bases; bases outside gene matches: 6. The CDR3 sequence is 15 residues long. CDR1 is SNHLY, CDR2 FYNNEI, per germline. The CDR3 sequence: CASSAERTGNEKLFF. The CDR3 DNA reads TGTGCCAGCAGTGCTGAGAGGACAGGGAATGAAAAACTGTTTTTT.

V usage is TRBV11-3 and J usage is TRBJ2-5; 8 bases map to TRBD2. J was trimmed by 4 bases and V by 1 base; bases with no gene match: 5. There are 15 residues in the CDR3. The germline gives CDR1 SGHNT, CDR2 YENEEA. The CDR3 DNA is TGTGCCAGCAGCTTAGGGGACCGGGAGGGAGAGACCCAGTACTTC. The encoded protein is CASSLGDREGETQYF.

Written as DNA, the CDR3 is TGTGCCAGCAGTCCTAGGGACAGTAGAGACAATGAGCAGTTCTTC. It encodes CASSPRDSRDNEQFF. The rearrangement joins TRBV7-9 to TRBJ2-1; 7 nucleotides agree with TRBD1. The CDR3 is made up of 15 amino acids. Trimming removed 6 bases from V and 5 bases from J; junction bases left unmatched: 10. Looked up from germline, CDR1 is SEHNR and CDR2 is FQNEAQ (reference sequence).

DNA for the CDR3: TGTGCCAGCTCACCTACAGGGGGGATGTTCGAAGCTTTCTTT. Amino acids: CASSPTGGMFEAFF. The chain carries TRBV18 and TRBJ1-1; 8 nucleotides match TRBD1. V gave up 3 bases and J gave up 8 bases; unmatched junction bases: 8. The CDR3 totals 14 residues. The germline CDR1 and CDR2 sequences are KGHSH and LQKENI.

The chain joins TRBV28 to TRBJ2-7; 7 bases agree with TRBD1. V shed 8 bases and J 1 base; nucleotides not matched to a gene: 8. Looked up from germline, CDR1 is MDHEN and CDR2 is SYDVKM. The CDR3 sequence is 14 residues long. The CDR3 bases are TGTGCCAGCCAGGGGGTGCAGCCTTCCTACGAGCAGTACTTC. This encodes CASQGVQPSYEQYF.

The chain links TRBV21-1 to TRBJ2-7. TRBV21-1 constitutes a pseudogene. The CDR3 has 16 residues. As DNA, the CDR3 is TGTGCCAGCAGCCTGGGGTCGACTGAGAGGCCCTACGAGCAGTACTTC. It is translated as CASSLGSTERPYEQYF.

J is TRBJ1-5 and V is TRBV28; possibly TRBD1 for D (6 bases). This CDR3 region has 14 residues. The V end was cut by 3 bases, the J end by 7 bases, with 13 bases between. The germline V gene encodes CDR1 MDHEN and CDR2 SYDVKM. This CDR3 is CASSLPGAGQPQHF. CDR3 nucleotides: TGTGCCAGCAGTTTGCCAGGGGCCGGACAGCCCCAGCATTTT.

The chain has TRBV5-1 and TRBJ2-2; 9 bases line up with TRBD1. CDR1 is SGHRS and CDR2 is YFSETQ in the germline V gene. The CDR3 extends over 16 amino acids. V shed 4 bases, J shed 5 bases, and the junction held 9 bases outside the gene matches. Written as DNA, the CDR3 is TGCGCCAGCAGCCTCACAGGGGGCGGGAGTACCGGGGAGCTGTTTTTT. Amino acid sequence: CASSLTGGGSTGELFF.

The chain couples TRBV18 to TRBJ2-5; unclear D gene. The V and J ends lost 4 bases and 5 bases respectively, with 11 bases between them. The CDR3 totals 13 residues. Germline V gene sequence: CDR1 KGHSH, CDR2 LQKENI. The CDR3 nucleotides are TGTGCCAGCTCACTCGTAATAGGGGAGACCCAGTACTTC. Translated, it gives CASSLVIGETQYF.